The rows below give T cell receptor beta chains drawn from one sample of a study of cytomegalovirus exposure and HLA in healthy donors. TCRdb's copy holds only in-frame clones and misses some; the assay was immunoSEQ multiplex PCR. Here the sample spans 100,000 to 150,000 clones, approximately 76% being singletons. Sequencing was done on a sample of PBMCs. All receptors derive from a man aged 55 to 70 in good health and CMV-seropositive. Each CDR3 is given with its conserved first and last residue. Size values are once, few and many counts, or a class for expanded clones, and some rows have none.

clone_size | j_call | v_call | cdr3_aa
once | TRBJ2-5 | TRBV5-4 | CASSLAGGSGTQYF
. | TRBJ1-1 | TRBV5-1 | CASRAGVSTEAFF
. | TRBJ2-7 | TRBV11-2 | CASSSDRGRIGEQYF
few | TRBJ1-2 | TRBV19 | CASSISSRDQGYTF
. | TRBJ2-1 | TRBV6-5 | CASSYRGLAYNEQFF
. | TRBJ1-2 | TRBV7-2 | CASSLVSYGYTF
once | TRBJ2-1 | TRBV9 | CASSLGGAGALNEQFF
. | TRBJ2-5 | TRBV7-8 | CASSSRLAGKETQYF
. | TRBJ2-1 | TRBV27 | CASSSLSASGISYNEQFF
. | TRBJ2-7 | TRBV6-4 | CASSPTGQGQMGLASYEQYF
. | TRBJ2-5 | TRBV2 | CASKNRLVGTQYF
. | TRBJ2-1 | TRBV25-1 | CASSDPGQGAKNEQFF
. | TRBJ1-5 | TRBV7-9 | CASSFQGDQPQHF
once | TRBJ1-2 | TRBV21-1 | CASSKRDRGPLNYGYTF
few | TRBJ2-3 | TRBV10-3 | CAITHRATDTQYF
. | TRBJ1-5 | TRBV28 | CASSSLPRPQHF
. | TRBJ2-1 | TRBV9 | CASSATPDPGLAGGRNEQFF
few | TRBJ1-1 | TRBV5-1 | CASSPFSVNTEAFF
. | TRBJ1-4 | TRBV7-6 | CASSDRLGEKLFF
. | TRBJ1-3 | TRBV11-2 | CASSFDDTRTSGNTIYF
. | TRBJ2-5 | TRBV7-2 | CASSLPPAAEEETQYF
. | TRBJ2-1 | TRBV7-2 | CASSLAIPRSAEQFF
. | TRBJ2-5 | TRBV1 | CTSSQEPSGGQETQYF
. | TRBJ1-2 | TRBV18 | CASSPGTVYGYTF
. | TRBJ2-1 | TRBV2 | CASSLNRETMQFF
. | TRBJ2-1 | TRBV4-2 | CASSQDPGQGVSSYNEQFF
. | TRBJ2-7 | TRBV4-1 | CASSPDRVYEQYF